The sequence of this TCR beta chain was determined in a study of shared clonotypes between healthy human individuals. Whole-study results and caveats: Across several donors, naive CD4 shared around 5.4%, naive CD8 over 3%, memory CD4 roughly 2.1%, memory CD8 about 0.4%.

Some clones are missing from TCRdb's copy, which holds only in-frame ones; the method was immunoSEQ multiplex PCR. The sample shows some 1,100,000 clones, approximately 80% of them seen only once. Trimming removed 6 bases from V and 5 bases from J, with 38 bases in between. The CDR3 contains 21 residues. Germline loops: CDR1 MDHEN, CDR2 SYDVKM. This clone occurred a few times. The antigen remains undetermined. Material for sequencing was memory CD4+ T cells from PBMCs. Subset given: CD45RA-negative fraction. The chain uses TRBV28 and TRBJ2-7; tentatively, D is TRBD1 (6 bases). The origin of this receptor is a man in his late teens or twenties in good health. Some clones in this sample may be carry-over from other donors' samples. CDR3 nucleotide sequence: TGTGCCAGCAGCGGACCGGGACAAATGGCGATCTACGTTACTCAAACTAACGAGCAGTACTTC. Its translation is CASSGPGQMAIYVTQTNEQYF. Full variable domain (rest looked up from reference TRBV28 and TRBJ2-7): DVKVTQSSRYLVKRTGEKVFLECVQDMDHENMFWYRQDPGLGLRLIYFSYDVKMKEKGDIPEGYSVSREKKERFSLILESASTNQTSMYLCASSGPGQMAIYVTQTNEQYFGPGTRLTVT.